One sample yielded the 2 T cell receptor beta chains listed below, sequenced in a study of blood T cell repertoires in COVID-19. Measured with immunoSEQ multiplex PCR; TCRdb has only the in-frame clones, and not every one. The sample carries approximately 400,000 clones, approximately 90% recorded once. Input material: PBMCs or T cells enriched from blood (not recorded which). All receptors derive from a woman aged 40 to 50 who had been exposed to COVID-19.

The rearrangement uses TRBV5-5 and TRBJ2-7, with 13 bases that match TRBD2. This CDR3 is 15 amino acids long. From germline, CDR1 is SGHKS and CDR2 YYEKEE (reference sequence). Trimming cost V 4 bases and J 2 bases; bases outside gene matches: 3. The CDR3 DNA sequence: TGTGCCAGCAGCCCGACTAGCGGGGGGACCTACGAGCAGTACTTC. Its protein is CASSPTSGGTYEQYF.

CDR3 sequence reads: CAWQTYRSGNTIYF. The DNA for the CDR3 is TGTGCCTGGCAGACATACCGCTCTGGAAACACCATATATTTT. The rearrangement joins TRBV30 to TRBJ1-3; D gene unclear. The CDR3 totals 14 residues. V was clipped by 5 bases and J by 0 bases, with 11 bases between them. Germline V lookup: CDR1 GTSNPN, CDR2 SVGIG (reference sequence).